The 6 T cell receptor beta chains presented below share a single source sample, sequenced in a study of blood T cell repertoires in COVID-19. Libraries were prepared by immunoSEQ multiplex PCR; TCRdb keeps only in-frame clonotypes and omits some of them. This sample yields over 85,000 clones, of which around 90% are seen a single time; 4.5% to 5% belongs to the top ten. Sequenced material: peripheral blood. The receptor set was obtained from a human donor in a cohort sampled during active COVID-19.

The table lists this clone with a few counts. The chain is built from TRBV3-1 (or the pseudogene TRBV3-2) and TRBJ1-2; D remains ambiguous. Germline CDR1 reads LGHDT; CDR2 reads YNNKEL (reference sequence). V was cut by 0 bases and J by 2 bases, with 7 bases left in between. The CDR3 sequence is 14 residues long. Here the CDR3 reads CASSQDIQNYGYTF. DNA for the CDR3: TGTGCCAGCAGCCAAGACATACAGAACTATGGCTACACCTTC.

The gene calls are TRBV7-8 and TRBJ2-7, with no clear D. Germline lookup yields CDR1 SGHVS and CDR2 FQNEAQ. Trimming left V 5 bases short and J 9 bases short, with 8 bases between. This CDR3 spans 10 amino acids. CDR3 region: CASSPVPQYF. DNA for the CDR3: TGTGCCAGCAGCCCCGTCCCGCAGTACTTC. Full variable domain (outside the CDR3, taken from reference TRBV7-8 and TRBJ2-7): GAGVSQSPRYKVAKRGQDVALRCDPISGHVSLFWYQQALGQGPEFLTYFQNEAQLDKSGLPSDRFFAERPEGSVSTLKIQRTQQEDSAVYLCASSPVPQYFGPGTRLTVT.

The chain employs TRBV7-8 and TRBJ2-5; tentative D call: TRBD1 (6 bases). The CDR3 loop spans 16 amino acids. Trimming left V 6 bases short and J 4 bases short, with 21 bases between. Germline V gene sequence: CDR1 SGHVS, CDR2 FQNEAQ. Written as DNA, the CDR3 is TGTGCCAGCAGTAAATCCCAGGGGAAGGTCGGAGAGACCCAGTACTTC. It yields the protein CASSKSQGKVGETQYF.

The V gene is TRBV5-4, the J gene TRBJ2-1; maybe TRBD1 (6 bases). CDR1 is SGHNT and CDR2 is YYREEE in the germline V gene (reference sequence). This CDR3 has 13 amino acids. The V gene lost 7 bases and the J gene lost 5 bases, with 13 bases spanning the gap. The CDR3 loop reads CASGGGGNNEQFF. Here the CDR3 DNA reads TGTGCCAGCGGTGGGGGCGGCAACAATGAGCAGTTCTTC.

The rearrangement joins TRBV6-2 or TRBV6-3 to TRBJ1-5; perhaps TRBD1 as D (6 bases). The CDR3 loop spans 15 amino acids. Trimming shortened V by 6 bases and J by 7 bases, and 19 bases separated the two germline ends. Germline CDR1 is MNHEY and CDR2 is SVGEGT. The CDR3 sequence: CASSKTRPGGQPQHF. For the CDR3, the DNA is TGTGCCAGCAGCAAAACGCGTCCGGGGGGCCAGCCCCAGCATTTT.

The chain combines TRBV7-8 with TRBJ1-6; the D is unclear. This CDR3 region has 17 residues. V lost 0 bases, J lost 2 bases, and 11 bases lay in between. The germline V gene has CDR1 SGHVS and CDR2 FQNEAQ. The DNA of the CDR3 is TGTGCCAGCAGCTTAGCGGGCAGGAACGCCTATAATTCACCCCTCCACTTT. It codes for CASSLAGRNAYNSPLHF.